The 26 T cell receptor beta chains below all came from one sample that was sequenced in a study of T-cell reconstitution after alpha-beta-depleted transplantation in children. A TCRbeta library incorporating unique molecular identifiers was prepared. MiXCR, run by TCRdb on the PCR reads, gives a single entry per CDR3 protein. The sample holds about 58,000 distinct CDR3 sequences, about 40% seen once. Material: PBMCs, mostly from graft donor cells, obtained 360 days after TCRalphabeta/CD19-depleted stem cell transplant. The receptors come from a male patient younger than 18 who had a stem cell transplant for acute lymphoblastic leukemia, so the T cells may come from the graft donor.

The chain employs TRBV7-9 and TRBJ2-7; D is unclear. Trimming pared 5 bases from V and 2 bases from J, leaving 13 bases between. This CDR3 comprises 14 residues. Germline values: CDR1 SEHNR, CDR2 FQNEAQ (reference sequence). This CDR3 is CASSLPFIPYEQYF. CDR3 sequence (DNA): TGTGCCAGCAGCCTCCCCTTCATCCCCTACGAGCAGTACTTC.

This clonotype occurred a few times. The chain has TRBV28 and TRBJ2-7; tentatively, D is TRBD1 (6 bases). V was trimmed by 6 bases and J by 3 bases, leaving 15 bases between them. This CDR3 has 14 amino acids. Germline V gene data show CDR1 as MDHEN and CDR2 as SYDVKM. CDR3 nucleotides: TGTGCCAGCAGCCAGCTCGACAGGAACTACGAGCAGTACTTC. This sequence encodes CASSQLDRNYEQYF.

The CDR3: CASSQAPTYEQYF. The CDR3, as DNA: TGTGCCAGCAGCCAAGCCCCGACCTACGAGCAGTACTTC. The chain is built from TRBV4-2 and TRBJ2-7; D is unclear. This CDR3 contains 13 residues. CDR1 and CDR2 from the germline V gene are LGHNA and YNFKEQ. V lost 1 base, J lost 2 bases, and 6 bases lay in between.

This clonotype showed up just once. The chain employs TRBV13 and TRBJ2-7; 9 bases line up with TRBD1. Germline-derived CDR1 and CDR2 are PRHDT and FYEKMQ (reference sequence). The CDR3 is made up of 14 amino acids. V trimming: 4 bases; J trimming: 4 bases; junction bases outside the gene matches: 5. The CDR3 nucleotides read TGTGCCAGCAGCTACGGGACAGGGCTTTACGAGCAGTACTTC. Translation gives CASSYGTGLYEQYF. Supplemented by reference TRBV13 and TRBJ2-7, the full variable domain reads AAGVIQSPRHLIKEKRETATLKCYPIPRHDTVYWYQQGPGQDPQFLISFYEKMQSDKGSIPDRFSAQQFSDYHSELNMSSLELGDSALYFCASSYGTGLYEQYFGPGTRLTVT.

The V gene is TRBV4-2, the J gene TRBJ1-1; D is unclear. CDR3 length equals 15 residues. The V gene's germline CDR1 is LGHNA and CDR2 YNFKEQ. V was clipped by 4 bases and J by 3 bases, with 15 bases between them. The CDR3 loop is CASSPLEGLDTEAFF. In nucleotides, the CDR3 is TGTGCCAGCAGCCCCCTCGAGGGATTGGACACTGAAGCTTTCTTT.

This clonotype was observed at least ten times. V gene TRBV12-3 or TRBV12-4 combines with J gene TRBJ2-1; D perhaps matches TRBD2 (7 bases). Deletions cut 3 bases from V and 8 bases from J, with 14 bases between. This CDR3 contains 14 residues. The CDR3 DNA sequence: TGTGCCAGCAGTTTTGGGGGGGGGCGATATGAGCAGTTCTTC. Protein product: CASSFGGGRYEQFF.

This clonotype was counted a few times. CDR3 protein: CASSSGTSGSAGYTF. DNA of the CDR3: TGTGCCAGCAGCTCCGGGACTTCTGGGTCGGCTGGCTACACCTTC. This chain connects TRBV6-2 or TRBV6-3 to TRBJ1-2; possible D gene TRBD1, 5 bases. Per germline, CDR1 MNHEY and CDR2 SVGEGT. The CDR3 has 15 residues. Trimming took off 6 bases at V and 7 bases at J, with 21 bases between the two ends.

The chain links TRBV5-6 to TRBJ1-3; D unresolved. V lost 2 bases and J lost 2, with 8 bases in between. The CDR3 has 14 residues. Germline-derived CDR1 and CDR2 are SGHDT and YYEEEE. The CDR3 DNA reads TGTGCCAGCAGCTTCGGGAGCCCTGGAAACACCATATATTTT. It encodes CASSFGSPGNTIYF.

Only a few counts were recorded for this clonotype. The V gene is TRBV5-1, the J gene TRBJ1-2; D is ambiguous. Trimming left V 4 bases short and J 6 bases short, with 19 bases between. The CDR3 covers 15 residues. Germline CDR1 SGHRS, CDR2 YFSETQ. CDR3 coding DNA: TGCGCCAGCAGCCCGGACGCCTTTAGAGAGGATGGCTACACCTTC. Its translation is CASSPDAFREDGYTF.

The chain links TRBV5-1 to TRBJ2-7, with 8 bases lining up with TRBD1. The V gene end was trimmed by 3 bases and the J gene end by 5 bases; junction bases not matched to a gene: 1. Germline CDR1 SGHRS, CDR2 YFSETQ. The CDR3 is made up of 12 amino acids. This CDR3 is CASSWTGNEQYF. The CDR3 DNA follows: TGCGCCAGCAGCTGGACAGGGAACGAGCAGTACTTC.

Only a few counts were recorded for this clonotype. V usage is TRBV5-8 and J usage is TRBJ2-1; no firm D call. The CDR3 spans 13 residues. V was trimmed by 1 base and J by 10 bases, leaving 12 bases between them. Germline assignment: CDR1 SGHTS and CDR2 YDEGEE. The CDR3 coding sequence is TGTGCCAGCAGCTTGTACCCCGCCACCGAGCAGTTCTTC. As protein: CASSLYPATEQFF.

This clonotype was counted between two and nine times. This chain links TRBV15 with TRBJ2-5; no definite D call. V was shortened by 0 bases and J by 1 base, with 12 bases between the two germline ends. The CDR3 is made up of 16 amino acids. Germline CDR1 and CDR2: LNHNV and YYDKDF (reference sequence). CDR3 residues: CATSREVVFGQETQYF. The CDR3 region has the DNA TGTGCCACCAGCAGAGAAGTGGTTTTTGGCCAAGAGACCCAGTACTTC.

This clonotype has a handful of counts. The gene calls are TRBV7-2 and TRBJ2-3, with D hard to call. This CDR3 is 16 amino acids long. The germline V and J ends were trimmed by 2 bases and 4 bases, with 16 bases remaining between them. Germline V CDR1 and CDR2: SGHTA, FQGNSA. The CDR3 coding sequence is TGTGCCAGCAGCTTACAGTCCATGGAGATCTCAGATACGCAGTATTTT. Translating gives CASSLQSMEISDTQYF.

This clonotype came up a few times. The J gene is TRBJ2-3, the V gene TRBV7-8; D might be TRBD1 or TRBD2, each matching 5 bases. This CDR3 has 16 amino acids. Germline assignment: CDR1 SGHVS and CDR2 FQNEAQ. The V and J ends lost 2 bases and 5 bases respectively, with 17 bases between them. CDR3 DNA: TGTGCCAGCAGCTTACCGCCGGGACCCACTAGAGATACGCAGTATTTT. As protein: CASSLPPGPTRDTQYF.

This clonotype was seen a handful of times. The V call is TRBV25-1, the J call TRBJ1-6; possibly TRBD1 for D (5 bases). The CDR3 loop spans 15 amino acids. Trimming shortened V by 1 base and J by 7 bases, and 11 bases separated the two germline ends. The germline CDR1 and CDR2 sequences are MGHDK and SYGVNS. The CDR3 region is CASSESGGSNSPLHF. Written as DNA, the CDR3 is TGTGCCAGCAGTGAATCGGGGGGATCCAATTCACCCCTCCACTTT.

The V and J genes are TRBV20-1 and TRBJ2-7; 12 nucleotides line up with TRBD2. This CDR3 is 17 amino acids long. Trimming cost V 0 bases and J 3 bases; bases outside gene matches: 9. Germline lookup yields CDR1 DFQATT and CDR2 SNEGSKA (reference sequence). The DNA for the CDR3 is TGCAGTGCTAGAGAGACTAGCGGGAGACTAATCATCTACGAGCAGTACTTC. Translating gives CSARETSGRLIIYEQYF.

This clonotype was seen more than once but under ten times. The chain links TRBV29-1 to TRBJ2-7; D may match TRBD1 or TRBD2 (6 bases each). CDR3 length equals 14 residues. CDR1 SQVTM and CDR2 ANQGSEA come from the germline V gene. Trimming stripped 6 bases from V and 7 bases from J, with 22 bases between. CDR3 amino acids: CSVIPGAGGLEQYF. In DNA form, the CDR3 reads TGCAGCGTAATTCCGGGGGCAGGAGGTTTGGAGCAGTACTTC.

The CDR3 region is CATSTGEDYYGYTF. The CDR3 DNA sequence: TGCGCCACCTCGACAGGGGAGGACTACTATGGCTACACCTTC. This rearrangement joins TRBV5-1 to TRBJ1-2; TRBD1 matches 8 bases. Germline V gene lookup returns CDR1 SGHRS and CDR2 YFSETQ. This CDR3 is 14 amino acids long. Trimming removed 9 bases from V and 3 bases from J; junction bases left unmatched: 10.

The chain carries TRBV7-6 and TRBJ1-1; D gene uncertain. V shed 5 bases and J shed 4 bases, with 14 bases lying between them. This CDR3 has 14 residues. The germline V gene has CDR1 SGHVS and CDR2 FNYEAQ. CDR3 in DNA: TGTGCCAGCAGCCTCCCTCTCTTGAGCACTGAAGCTTTCTTT. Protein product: CASSLPLLSTEAFF.

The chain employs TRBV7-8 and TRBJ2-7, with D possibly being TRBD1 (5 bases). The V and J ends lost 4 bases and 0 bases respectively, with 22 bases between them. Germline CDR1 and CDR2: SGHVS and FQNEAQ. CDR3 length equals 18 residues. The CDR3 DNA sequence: TGTGCCAGCAGCTCTAGTAAGGGGCTACCTCCTAGCTCCTACGAGCAGTACTTC. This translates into CASSSSKGLPPSSYEQYF.

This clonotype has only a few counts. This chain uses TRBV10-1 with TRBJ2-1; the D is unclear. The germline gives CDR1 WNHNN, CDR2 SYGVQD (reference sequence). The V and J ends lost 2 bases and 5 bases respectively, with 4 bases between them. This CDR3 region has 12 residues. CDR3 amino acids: CASSEGHNEQFF. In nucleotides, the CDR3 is TGCGCCAGCAGTGAGGGACACAATGAGCAGTTCTTC.

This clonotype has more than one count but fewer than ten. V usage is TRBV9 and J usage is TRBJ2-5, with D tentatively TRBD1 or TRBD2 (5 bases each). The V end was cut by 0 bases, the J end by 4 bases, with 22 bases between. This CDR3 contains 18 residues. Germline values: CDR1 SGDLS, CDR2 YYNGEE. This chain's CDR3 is CASSVGSYGALIAETQYF. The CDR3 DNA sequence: TGTGCCAGCAGCGTAGGTTCGTACGGGGCGTTGATAGCAGAGACCCAGTACTTC.

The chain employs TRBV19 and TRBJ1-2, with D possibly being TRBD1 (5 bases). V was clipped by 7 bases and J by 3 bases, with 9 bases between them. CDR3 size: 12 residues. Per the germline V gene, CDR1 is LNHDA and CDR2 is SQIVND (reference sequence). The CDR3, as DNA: TGTGCCAGTAATTCGGGGGACTATGGCTACACCTTC. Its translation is CASNSGDYGYTF.

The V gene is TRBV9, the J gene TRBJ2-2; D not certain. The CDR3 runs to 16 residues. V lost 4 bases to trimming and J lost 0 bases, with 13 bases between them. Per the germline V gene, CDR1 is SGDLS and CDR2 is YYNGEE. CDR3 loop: CASSPPLASNTGELFF. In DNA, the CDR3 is TGTGCCAGCAGCCCCCCCTTAGCCTCGAACACCGGGGAGCTGTTTTTT.

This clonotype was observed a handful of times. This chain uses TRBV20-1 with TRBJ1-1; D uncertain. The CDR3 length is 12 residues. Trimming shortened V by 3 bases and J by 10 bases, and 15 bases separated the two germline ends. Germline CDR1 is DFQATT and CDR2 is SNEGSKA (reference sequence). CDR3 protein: CSASLAPLGAFF. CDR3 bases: TGCAGTGCTAGTCTTGCCCCGTTGGGAGCTTTCTTT.

DNA for the CDR3: TGTGCCATCAGTGAGTCTGGCGGGGGGGCCACAGATACGCAGTATTTT. As protein: CAISESGGGATDTQYF. V usage is TRBV10-3 and J usage is TRBJ2-3; TRBD2 matches at 9 bases. This CDR3 is built from 16 residues. Germline V lookup: CDR1 ENHRY, CDR2 SYGVKD. The junction had 3 bases not matched to a gene; V was cut back by 0 bases and J by 2 bases.